The rows below give T cell receptor beta chains drawn from one sample of a study of blood T cell repertoires in COVID-19. TCRdb's copy holds only in-frame clones and misses some; the assay was immunoSEQ multiplex PCR. The sample yields approximately 22,000 clones, 82% seen once. The sample taken for sequencing was peripheral blood. These receptors were collected from a human donor in a cohort sampled during active COVID-19. Both conserved end residues are part of each CDR3. D genes are given only for firm matches. The size of a clone is reported for some rows only, either as once, few or many, or as a class for expanded clones.

V gene: TRBV5-5
J gene: TRBJ2-7
clone size: once
D gene: TRBD1
CDR3 protein: CASSLEQGVSEQYF
CDR3 DNA: TGTGCCAGCAGCTTGGAACAGGGGGTTTCGGAGCAGTACTTC

V gene: TRBV5-4
J gene: TRBJ2-7
clone size: NA
D gene: NA
CDR3 protein: CASSLGTQASYEQYF
CDR3 DNA: TGTGCCAGCAGCTTGGGGACACAGGCGTCCTACGAGCAGTACTTC

V gene: TRBV3-1/TRBV3-2
J gene: TRBJ2-1
clone size: NA
D gene: TRBD2
CDR3 protein: CASSRGTSGSYNEQFF
CDR3 DNA: TGTGCCAGCAGCCGGGGGACTAGCGGTTCCTACAATGAGCAGTTCTTC

V gene: TRBV9
J gene: TRBJ2-2
clone size: NA
D gene: TRBD2
CDR3 protein: CASSVAGGLTGELFF
CDR3 DNA: TGTGCCAGCAGCGTAGCGGGGGGGCTCACCGGGGAGCTGTTTTTT

V gene: TRBV10-3
J gene: TRBJ1-2
clone size: NA
D gene: NA
CDR3 protein: CAISEQAFTNYGYTF
CDR3 DNA: TGTGCCATCAGTGAACAGGCTTTCACTAACTATGGCTACACCTTC

V gene: TRBV25-1
J gene: TRBJ1-4
clone size: NA
D gene: NA
CDR3 protein: CACGATNEKLFF
CDR3 DNA: TGTGCCTGCGGGGCAACTAATGAAAAACTGTTTTTT

V gene: TRBV6-2/TRBV6-3
J gene: TRBJ1-1
clone size: NA
D gene: NA
CDR3 protein: CASSYNQFTEAFF
CDR3 DNA: TGTGCCAGCAGTTACAACCAGTTCACTGAAGCTTTCTTT

V gene: TRBV29-1
J gene: TRBJ2-3
clone size: NA
D gene: TRBD2
CDR3 protein: CSVDSAGGNTDTQYF
CDR3 DNA: TGCAGCGTTGATTCGGCGGGGGGTAACACAGATACGCAGTATTTT

V gene: TRBV7-2
J gene: TRBJ2-1
clone size: NA
D gene: TRBD2
CDR3 protein: CASSLDRGTSGYNEQFF
CDR3 DNA: TGTGCCAGCAGCTTGGACCGAGGGACTAGCGGGTACAATGAGCAGTTCTTC

V gene: TRBV4-3
J gene: TRBJ2-5
clone size: NA
D gene: TRBD2
CDR3 protein: CASSQDLAGGQETQYF
CDR3 DNA: TGCGCCAGCAGCCAAGATCTCGCGGGGGGCCAAGAGACCCAGTACTTC

V gene: TRBV12-3/TRBV12-4
J gene: TRBJ1-5
clone size: NA
D gene: NA
CDR3 protein: CASSLRGYQPQHF
CDR3 DNA: TGTGCCAGCAGTTTAAGAGGATATCAGCCCCAGCATTTT

V gene: TRBV9
J gene: TRBJ2-1
clone size: NA
D gene: NA
CDR3 protein: CASSVGLASSYNEQFF
CDR3 DNA: TGTGCCAGCAGCGTGGGACTCGCTAGCTCCTACAATGAGCAGTTCTTC

V gene: TRBV7-9
J gene: TRBJ1-1
clone size: NA
D gene: NA
CDR3 protein: CASSLGQTVMNTEAFF
CDR3 DNA: TGTGCCAGCAGCTTAGGGCAGACTGTAATGAACACTGAAGCTTTCTTT

V gene: TRBV25-1
J gene: TRBJ2-1
clone size: NA
D gene: NA
CDR3 protein: CASSDTVGGYNEQFF
CDR3 DNA: TGTGCCAGCAGTGATACAGTCGGGGGCTACAATGAGCAGTTCTTC

V gene: TRBV6-5
J gene: TRBJ1-5
clone size: NA
D gene: NA
CDR3 protein: CASRKEGVSNQPQHF
CDR3 DNA: TGTGCCAGCAGAAAAGAGGGGGTTAGCAATCAGCCCCAGCATTTT

V gene: TRBV12-5
J gene: TRBJ1-5
clone size: NA
D gene: NA
CDR3 protein: CASGLAGGGLNQPQHF
CDR3 DNA: TGTGCTAGTGGTCTCGCCGGGGGGGGGTTGAACCAGCCCCAGCATTTT

V gene: TRBV15
J gene: TRBJ1-2
clone size: NA
D gene: NA
CDR3 protein: CATSPKGGYGYTF
CDR3 DNA: TGTGCCACCAGCCCTAAGGGGGGGTATGGCTACACCTTC

V gene: TRBV6-6
J gene: TRBJ1-3
clone size: NA
D gene: NA
CDR3 protein: CASRVGQGLSGNTIYF
CDR3 DNA: TGTGCCAGCAGGGTAGGGCAGGGGCTCTCTGGAAACACCATATATTTT

V gene: TRBV9
J gene: TRBJ2-7
clone size: NA
D gene: TRBD2
CDR3 protein: CASSAASGSYEQYF
CDR3 DNA: TGTGCCAGCAGCGCAGCTAGCGGGAGCTACGAGCAGTACTTC

V gene: TRBV5-4
J gene: TRBJ2-5
clone size: once
D gene: TRBD2
CDR3 protein: CASSPSGGAFETQYF
CDR3 DNA: TGTGCCAGCAGCCCTAGCGGGGGGGCCTTCGAGACCCAGTACTTC

V gene: TRBV6-2/TRBV6-3
J gene: TRBJ2-1
clone size: NA
D gene: TRBD1
CDR3 protein: CASSPRDRGQNEQFF
CDR3 DNA: TGTGCCAGCAGTCCCCGGGACAGGGGGCAAAATGAGCAGTTCTTC

V gene: TRBV11-3
J gene: TRBJ1-3
clone size: NA
D gene: NA
CDR3 protein: CASSSNRAAGNTIYF
CDR3 DNA: TGTGCCAGCAGCTCAAACAGGGCAGCCGGAAACACCATATATTTT

V gene: TRBV7-4
J gene: TRBJ1-4
clone size: NA
D gene: NA
CDR3 protein: CASSLAVDGGNEKLFF
CDR3 DNA: TGTGCCAGCAGCTTAGCAGTGGACGGAGGAAATGAAAAACTGTTTTTT

V gene: TRBV24-1
J gene: TRBJ2-5
clone size: NA
D gene: TRBD2
CDR3 protein: CATSEAGGIETQYF
CDR3 DNA: TGTGCCACCAGTGAAGCGGGAGGGATCGAGACCCAGTACTTC

V gene: TRBV27
J gene: TRBJ2-7
clone size: NA
D gene: TRBD2
CDR3 protein: CASSPLAGGPNEQYF
CDR3 DNA: TGTGCCAGCAGTCCCCTAGCGGGAGGGCCCAACGAGCAGTACTTC

V gene: TRBV6-2/TRBV6-3
J gene: TRBJ2-3
clone size: NA
D gene: TRBD2
CDR3 protein: CASSYDASGSGSTDTQYF
CDR3 DNA: TGTGCCAGCAGTTACGATGCTAGCGGGAGCGGGAGCACAGATACGCAGTATTTT

V gene: TRBV7-6
J gene: TRBJ2-3
clone size: NA
D gene: TRBD2
CDR3 protein: CASSPGRLGLAGFADTQYF
CDR3 DNA: TGTGCCAGCAGTCCGGGACGCTTAGGGCTAGCGGGATTCGCAGATACGCAGTATTTT

V gene: TRBV27
J gene: TRBJ2-1
clone size: NA
D gene: NA
CDR3 protein: CASSLRGFNEQFF
CDR3 DNA: TGTGCCAGCAGTTTAAGGGGGTTTAATGAGCAGTTCTTC

V gene: TRBV7-7
J gene: TRBJ2-3
clone size: NA
D gene: TRBD2
CDR3 protein: CASSRALAELTDTQYF
CDR3 DNA: TGTGCCAGCAGCCGTGCTCTAGCGGAGCTCACAGATACGCAGTATTTT

V gene: TRBV5-1
J gene: TRBJ1-5
clone size: NA
D gene: NA
CDR3 protein: CASSLGSTGSNQPQHF
CDR3 DNA: TGCGCCAGCAGCTTGGGATCGACAGGAAGCAATCAGCCCCAGCATTTT

V gene: TRBV5-1
J gene: TRBJ2-4
clone size: NA
D gene: NA
CDR3 protein: CASSLQSGLSDIQYF
CDR3 DNA: TGCGCCAGCAGCTTGCAGTCGGGATTGAGCGACATTCAGTACTTC

V gene: TRBV6-5
J gene: TRBJ2-7
clone size: NA
D gene: TRBD1
CDR3 protein: CASSRDRGYEQYF
CDR3 DNA: TGTGCCAGCAGCCGGGACAGGGGGTACGAGCAGTACTTC

V gene: TRBV27
J gene: TRBJ2-1
clone size: NA
D gene: NA
CDR3 protein: CASRFDSYNEQFF
CDR3 DNA: TGTGCCAGCAGATTCGACAGTTACAATGAGCAGTTCTTC

V gene: TRBV2
J gene: TRBJ1-2
clone size: NA
D gene: NA
CDR3 protein: CASSERNWQGYTF
CDR3 DNA: TGTGCCAGCAGTGAAAGGAATTGGCAGGGGTACACCTTC

V gene: TRBV28
J gene: TRBJ1-4
clone size: NA
D gene: NA
CDR3 protein: CASSPPNPGGMINEKLFF
CDR3 DNA: TGTGCCAGCAGTCCCCCAAACCCGGGGGGAATGATAAATGAAAAACTGTTTTTT

V gene: TRBV11-2
J gene: TRBJ1-6
clone size: NA
D gene: TRBD1
CDR3 protein: CASSISGNRGRGSPLHF
CDR3 DNA: TGTGCCAGCAGCATTAGTGGCAACAGGGGTCGGGGGTCACCCCTCCACTTT

V gene: TRBV19
J gene: TRBJ2-5
clone size: NA
D gene: TRBD2
CDR3 protein: CASSGLALGETQYF
CDR3 DNA: TGTGCCAGTAGTGGACTAGCGTTAGGAGAGACCCAGTACTTC